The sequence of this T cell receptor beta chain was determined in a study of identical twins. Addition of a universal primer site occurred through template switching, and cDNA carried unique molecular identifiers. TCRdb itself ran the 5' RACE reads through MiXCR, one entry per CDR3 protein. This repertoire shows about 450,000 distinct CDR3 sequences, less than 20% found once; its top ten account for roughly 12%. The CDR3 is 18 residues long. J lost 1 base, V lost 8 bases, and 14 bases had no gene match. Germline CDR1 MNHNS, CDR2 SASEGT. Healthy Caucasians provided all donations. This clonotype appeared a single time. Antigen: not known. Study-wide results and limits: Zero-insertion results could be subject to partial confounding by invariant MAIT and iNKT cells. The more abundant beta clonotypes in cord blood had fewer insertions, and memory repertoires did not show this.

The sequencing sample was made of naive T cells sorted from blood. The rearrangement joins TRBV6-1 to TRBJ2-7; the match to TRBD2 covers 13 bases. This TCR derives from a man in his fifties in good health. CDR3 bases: TGTGCCAGCCGGGGACTTGGACTAGCGGGGGCCCCTTCCTACGAGCAGTACTTC. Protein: CASRGLGLAGAPSYEQYF.